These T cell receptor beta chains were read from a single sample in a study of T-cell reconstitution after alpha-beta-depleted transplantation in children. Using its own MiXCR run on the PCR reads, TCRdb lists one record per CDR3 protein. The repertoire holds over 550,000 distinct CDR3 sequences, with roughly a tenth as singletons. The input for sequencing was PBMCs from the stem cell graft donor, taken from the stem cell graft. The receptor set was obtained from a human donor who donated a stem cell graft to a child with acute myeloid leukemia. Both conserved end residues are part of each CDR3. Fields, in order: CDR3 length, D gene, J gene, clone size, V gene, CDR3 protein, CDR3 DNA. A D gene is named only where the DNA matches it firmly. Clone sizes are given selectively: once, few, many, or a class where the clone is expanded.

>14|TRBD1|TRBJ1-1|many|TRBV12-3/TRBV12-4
CASSTPTGGTEAFF
TGTGCCAGCAGTACGCCGACAGGGGGAACTGAAGCTTTCTTT
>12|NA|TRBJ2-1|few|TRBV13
CASSLVRYEQFF
TGTGCCAGCAGCTTAGTGCGCTATGAGCAGTTCTTC
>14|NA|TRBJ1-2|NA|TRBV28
CASSIYQADYGYTF
TGTGCCAGCAGTATCTATCAGGCCGACTATGGCTACACCTTC
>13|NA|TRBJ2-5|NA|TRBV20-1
CSASGGDGETQYF
TGCAGTGCTAGCGGGGGAGATGGCGAGACCCAGTACTTC
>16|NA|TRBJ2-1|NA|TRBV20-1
CCASDLRDMRGREQFF
TGCTGTGCTAGCGACCTCAGGGATATGAGGGGACGCGAGCAGTTCTTC
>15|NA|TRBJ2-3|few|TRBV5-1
CASSSNGRETDTQYF
TGCGCCAGCAGCTCGAATGGCAGGGAAACAGATACGCAGTATTTT
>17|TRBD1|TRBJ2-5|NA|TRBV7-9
CASSPRGYRGDQETQYF
TGTGCCAGCAGCCCGAGGGGGTACAGGGGAGACCAAGAGACCCAGTACTTC
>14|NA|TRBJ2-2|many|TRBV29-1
CSVVGGADTGELFF
TGCAGCGTCGTGGGGGGCGCGGACACCGGGGAGCTGTTTTTT
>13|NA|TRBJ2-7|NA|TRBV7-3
CASKDPSSYEQYF
TGTGCCAGCAAGGACCCCAGCTCCTACGAGCAGTACTTC
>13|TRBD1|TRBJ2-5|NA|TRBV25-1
CASSGTGRETQYF
TGTGCCAGCAGTGGGACAGGGCGAGAGACCCAGTACTTC
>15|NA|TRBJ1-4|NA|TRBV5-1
CASSGRRGPDEKLFF
TGCGCCAGCAGCGGGAGGAGGGGCCCGGATGAAAAACTGTTTTTT
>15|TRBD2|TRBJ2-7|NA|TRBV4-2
CASSQGTSADYEQYF
TGTGCCAGCAGCCAAGGGACTAGCGCAGACTACGAGCAGTACTTC
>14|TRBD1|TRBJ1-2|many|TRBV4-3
CASSQVPGGDGYTF
TGCGCCAGCAGCCAAGTGCCAGGGGGCGATGGCTACACCTTC
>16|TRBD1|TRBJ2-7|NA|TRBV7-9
CASSSGQGPHPYEQYF
TGTGCCAGCAGCTCAGGACAGGGCCCTCATCCCTACGAGCAGTACTTC
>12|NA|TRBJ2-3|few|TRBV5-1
CASSYEGDTQYF
TGCGCCAGCAGCTATGAGGGGGATACGCAGTATTTT
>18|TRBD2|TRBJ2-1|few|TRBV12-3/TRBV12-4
CASSLTSGSYSSYNEQFF
TGTGCCAGCAGTTTAACTAGCGGGAGCTACAGCTCCTACAATGAGCAGTTCTTC
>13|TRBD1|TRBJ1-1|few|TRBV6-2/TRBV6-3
CASRQGGKREAFF
TGTGCCAGCCGTCAGGGGGGTAAACGTGAAGCTTTCTTT
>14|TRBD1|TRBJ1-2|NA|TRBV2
CADTTRGSNYGYTF
TGTGCCGATACTACCAGGGGGTCTAACTATGGCTACACCTTC
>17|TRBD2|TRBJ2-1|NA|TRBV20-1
CSARDPGYRTSPNEQFF
TGCAGTGCTAGAGATCCGGGATATAGGACTAGCCCCAATGAGCAGTTCTTC
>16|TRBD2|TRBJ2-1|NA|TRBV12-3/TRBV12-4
CASSSSGRSSYNEQFF
TGTGCCAGCAGTTCTAGCGGGAGGAGCTCCTACAATGAGCAGTTCTTC
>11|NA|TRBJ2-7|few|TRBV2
CASTLTYEQYF
TGTGCCAGCACCCTAACCTACGAGCAGTACTTC
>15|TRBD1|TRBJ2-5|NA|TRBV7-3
CASSERQGLMETQYF
TGTGCCAGCAGCGAACGACAGGGGCTTATGGAGACCCAGTACTTC
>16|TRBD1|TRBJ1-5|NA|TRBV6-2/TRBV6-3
CASAGRAGQGSQPQHF
TGTGCCAGCGCCGGTAGGGCAGGACAGGGGTCGCAGCCCCAGCATTTT
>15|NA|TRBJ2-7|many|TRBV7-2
CASSLGSASSYEQYF
TGTGCCAGCAGCTTAGGGTCGGCTAGCTCCTACGAGCAGTACTTC
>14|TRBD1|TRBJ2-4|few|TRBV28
CASSLGQGEDIQYF
TGTGCCAGCAGTTTAGGACAGGGCGAAGACATTCAGTACTTC
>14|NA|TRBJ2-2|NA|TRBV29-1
CSVGTRPNTGELFF
TGCAGCGTCGGAACTAGGCCGAACACCGGGGAGCTGTTTTTT
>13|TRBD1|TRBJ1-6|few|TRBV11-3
CASSQGQNSPLHF
TGTGCCAGCAGCCAGGGACAGAATTCACCCCTCCACTTT
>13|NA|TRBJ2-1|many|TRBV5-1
CASSDYFDNEQFF
TGCGCCAGCAGCGACTATTTCGACAATGAGCAGTTCTTC
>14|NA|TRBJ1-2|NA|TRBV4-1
CASSPGTSPRGYTF
TGCGCCAGCAGCCCCGGGACTTCTCCTCGTGGCTACACCTTC
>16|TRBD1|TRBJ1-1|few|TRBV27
CASSPPSFDRGTEAFF
TGTGCCAGCAGTCCCCCTTCGTTCGACAGGGGCACTGAAGCTTTCTTT
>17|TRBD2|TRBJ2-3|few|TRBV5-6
CASSFVAGGYGTDTQYF
TGTGCCAGCAGCTTTGTGGCGGGAGGGTATGGCACAGATACGCAGTATTTT
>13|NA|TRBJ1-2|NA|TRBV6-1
CAVPRDFFYGYTF
TGTGCCGTCCCCCGGGACTTCTTTTATGGCTACACCTTC
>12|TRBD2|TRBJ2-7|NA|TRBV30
CAWSPSGSWQYF
TGTGCCTGGAGTCCGAGCGGGAGTTGGCAGTACTTC